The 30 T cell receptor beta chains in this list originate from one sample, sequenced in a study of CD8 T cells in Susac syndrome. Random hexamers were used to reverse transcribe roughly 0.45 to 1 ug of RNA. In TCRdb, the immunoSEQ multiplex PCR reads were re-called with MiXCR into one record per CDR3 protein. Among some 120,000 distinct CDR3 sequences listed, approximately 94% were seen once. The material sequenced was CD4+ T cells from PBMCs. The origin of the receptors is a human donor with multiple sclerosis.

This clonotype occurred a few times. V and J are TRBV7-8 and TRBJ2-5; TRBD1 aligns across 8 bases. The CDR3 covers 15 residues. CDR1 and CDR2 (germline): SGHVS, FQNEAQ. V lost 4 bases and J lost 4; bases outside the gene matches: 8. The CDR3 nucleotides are TGTGCCAGCAGCTACGCCGGACAGGGCGGAGAGACCCAGTACTTC. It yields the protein CASSYAGQGGETQYF.

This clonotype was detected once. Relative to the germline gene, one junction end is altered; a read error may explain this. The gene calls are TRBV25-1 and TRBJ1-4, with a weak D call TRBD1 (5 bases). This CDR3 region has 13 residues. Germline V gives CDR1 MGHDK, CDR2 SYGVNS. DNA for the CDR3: TGTGCCAGCTGTGACAGTACGGGTGAAAAACTGTTTTTT. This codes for CASCDSTGEKLFF. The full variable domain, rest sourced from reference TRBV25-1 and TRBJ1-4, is EADIYQTPRYLVIGTGKKITLECSQTMGHDKMYWYQQDPGMELHLIHYSYGVNSTEKGDLSSESTVSRIRTEHFPLTLESARPSHTSQYLCASCDSTGEKLFFGSGTQLSVL.

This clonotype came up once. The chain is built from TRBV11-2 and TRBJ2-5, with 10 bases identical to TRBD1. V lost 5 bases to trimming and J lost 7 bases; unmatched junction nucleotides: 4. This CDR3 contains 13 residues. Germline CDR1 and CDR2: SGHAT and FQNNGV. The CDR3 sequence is CASSGTGARTQYF. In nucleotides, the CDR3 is TGTGCCAGCAGCGGGACAGGGGCTCGGACCCAGTACTTC.

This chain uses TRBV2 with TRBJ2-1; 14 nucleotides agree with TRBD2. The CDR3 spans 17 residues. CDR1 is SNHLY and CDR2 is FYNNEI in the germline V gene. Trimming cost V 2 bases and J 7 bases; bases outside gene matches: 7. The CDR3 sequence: CASSERWGLAGANEQFF. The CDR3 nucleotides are TGTGCCAGCAGTGAACGTTGGGGACTAGCGGGAGCAAATGAGCAGTTCTTC. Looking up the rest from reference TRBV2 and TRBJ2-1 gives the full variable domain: EPEVTQTPSHQVTQMGQEVILRCVPISNHLYFYWYRQILGQKVEFLVSFYNNEISEKSEIFDDQFSVERPDGSNFTLKIRSTKLEDSAMYFCASSERWGLAGANEQFFGPGTRLTVL.

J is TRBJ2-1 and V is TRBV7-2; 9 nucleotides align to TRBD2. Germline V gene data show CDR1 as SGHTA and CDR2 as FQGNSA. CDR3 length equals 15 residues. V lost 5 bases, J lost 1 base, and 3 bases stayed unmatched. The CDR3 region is CASSTLAGSYNEQFF. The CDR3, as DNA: TGTGCCAGCAGCACCCTAGCGGGATCCTACAATGAGCAGTTCTTC.

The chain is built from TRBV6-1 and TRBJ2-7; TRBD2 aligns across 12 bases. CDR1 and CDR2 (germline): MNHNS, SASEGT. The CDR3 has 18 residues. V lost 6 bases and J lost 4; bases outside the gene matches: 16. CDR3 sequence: CASRPRTSGMAQQYEQYF. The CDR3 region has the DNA TGTGCCAGCAGGCCTAGGACTAGCGGGATGGCCCAACAGTACGAGCAGTACTTC.

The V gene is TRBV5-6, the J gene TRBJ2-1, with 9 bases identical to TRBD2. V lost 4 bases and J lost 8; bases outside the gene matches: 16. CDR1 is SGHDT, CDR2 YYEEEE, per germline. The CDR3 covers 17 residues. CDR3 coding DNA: TGTGCCAGCAGCGGCGGGAGACGCGGGAGGGCCGAGGATGAGCAGTTCTTC. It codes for CASSGGRRGRAEDEQFF.

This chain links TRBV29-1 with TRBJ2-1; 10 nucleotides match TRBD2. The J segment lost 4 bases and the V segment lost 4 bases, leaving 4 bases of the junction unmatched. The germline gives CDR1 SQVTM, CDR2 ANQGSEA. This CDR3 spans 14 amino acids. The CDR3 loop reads CSVGTSGDYNEQFF. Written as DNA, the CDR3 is TGCAGCGTTGGTACTAGCGGGGATTACAATGAGCAGTTCTTC.

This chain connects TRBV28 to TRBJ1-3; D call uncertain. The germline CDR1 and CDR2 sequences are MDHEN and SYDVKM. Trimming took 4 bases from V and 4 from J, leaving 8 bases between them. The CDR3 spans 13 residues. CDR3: CASSSKEGNTIYF. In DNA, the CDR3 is TGTGCCAGCAGTTCCAAGGAGGGAAACACCATATATTTT.

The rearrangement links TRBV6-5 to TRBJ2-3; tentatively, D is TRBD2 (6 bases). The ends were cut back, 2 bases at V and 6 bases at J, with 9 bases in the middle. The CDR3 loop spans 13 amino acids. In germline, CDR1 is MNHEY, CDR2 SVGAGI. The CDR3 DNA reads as TGTGCCAGCAGTTACGATGCGGGGGATACGCAGTATTTT. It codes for CASSYDAGDTQYF.

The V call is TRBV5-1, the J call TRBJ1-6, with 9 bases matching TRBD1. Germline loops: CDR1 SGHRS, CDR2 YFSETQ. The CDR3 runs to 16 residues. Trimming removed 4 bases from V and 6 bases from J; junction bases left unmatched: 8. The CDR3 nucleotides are TGCGCCAGCAGCACCCAACTGGGACAGGGTAATTCACCCCTCCACTTT. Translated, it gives CASSTQLGQGNSPLHF.

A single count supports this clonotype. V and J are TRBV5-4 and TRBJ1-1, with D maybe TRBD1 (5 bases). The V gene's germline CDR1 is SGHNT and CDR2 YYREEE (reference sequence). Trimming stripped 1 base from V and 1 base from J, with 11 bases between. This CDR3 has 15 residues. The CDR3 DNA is TGTGCCAGCAGCTTGCCGAGACAGCCGAACACTGAAGCTTTCTTT. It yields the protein CASSLPRQPNTEAFF.

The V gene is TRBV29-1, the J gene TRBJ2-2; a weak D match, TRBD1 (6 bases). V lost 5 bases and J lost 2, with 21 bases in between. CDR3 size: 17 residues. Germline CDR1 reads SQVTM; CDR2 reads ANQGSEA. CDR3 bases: TGCAGCGTTTCGATAGGACAGTTGTGGGGTAACACCGGGGAGCTGTTTTTT. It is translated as CSVSIGQLWGNTGELFF.

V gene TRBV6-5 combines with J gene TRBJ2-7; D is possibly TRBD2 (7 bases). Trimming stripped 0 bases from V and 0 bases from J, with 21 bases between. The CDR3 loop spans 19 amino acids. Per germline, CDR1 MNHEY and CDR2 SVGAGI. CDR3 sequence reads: CASSYSARGGGAISYEQYF. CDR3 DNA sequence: TGTGCCAGCAGTTACTCCGCCCGGGGAGGGGGGGCCATCTCCTACGAGCAGTACTTC.

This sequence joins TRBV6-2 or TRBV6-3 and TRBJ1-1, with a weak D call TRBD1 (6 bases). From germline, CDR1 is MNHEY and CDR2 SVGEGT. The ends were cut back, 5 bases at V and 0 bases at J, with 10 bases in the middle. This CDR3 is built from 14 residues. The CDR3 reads CASSRTEMNTEAFF. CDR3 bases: TGTGCCAGCAGTCGGACAGAAATGAACACTGAAGCTTTCTTT.

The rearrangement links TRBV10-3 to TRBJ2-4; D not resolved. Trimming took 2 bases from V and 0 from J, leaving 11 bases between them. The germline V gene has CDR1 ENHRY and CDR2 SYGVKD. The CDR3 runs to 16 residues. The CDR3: CAISEPTQVAKNIQYF. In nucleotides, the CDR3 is TGTGCCATCAGTGAGCCAACGCAAGTAGCCAAAAACATTCAGTACTTC.

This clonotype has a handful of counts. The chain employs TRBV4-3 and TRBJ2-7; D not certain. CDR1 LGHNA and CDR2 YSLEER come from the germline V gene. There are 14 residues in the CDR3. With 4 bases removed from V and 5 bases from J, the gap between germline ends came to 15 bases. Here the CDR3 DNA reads TGCGCCAGCAGCCCGGCGGCAGGCACCCACGAGCAGTACTTC. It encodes CASSPAAGTHEQYF.

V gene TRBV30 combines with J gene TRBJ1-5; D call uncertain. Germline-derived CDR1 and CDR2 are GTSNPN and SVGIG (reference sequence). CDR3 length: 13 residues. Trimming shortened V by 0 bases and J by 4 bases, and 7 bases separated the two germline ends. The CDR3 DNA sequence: TGTGCCTGGAGTGTACAAGAAAATCAGCCCCAGCATTTT. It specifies CAWSVQENQPQHF. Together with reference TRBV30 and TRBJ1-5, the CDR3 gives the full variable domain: SQTIHQWPATLVQPVGSPLSLECTVEGTSNPNLYWYRQAAGRGLQLLFYSVGIGQISSEVPQNLSASRPQDRQFILSSKKLLLSDSGFYLCAWSVQENQPQHFGDGTRLSIL.

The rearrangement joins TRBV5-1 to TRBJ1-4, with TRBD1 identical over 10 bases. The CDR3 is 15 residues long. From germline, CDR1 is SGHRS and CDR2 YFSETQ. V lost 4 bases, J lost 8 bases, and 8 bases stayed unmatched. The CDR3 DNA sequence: TGCGCCAGCAGCCCACGGACAGGGGGGGGCGAAAAACTGTTTTTT. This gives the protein CASSPRTGGGEKLFF.

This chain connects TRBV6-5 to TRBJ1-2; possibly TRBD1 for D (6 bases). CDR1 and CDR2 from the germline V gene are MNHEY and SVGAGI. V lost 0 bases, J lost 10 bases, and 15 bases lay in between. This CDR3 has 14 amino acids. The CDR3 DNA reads TGTGCCAGCAGTTACTCAGTTTCGGGGGCCATCTACACCTTC. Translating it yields CASSYSVSGAIYTF.

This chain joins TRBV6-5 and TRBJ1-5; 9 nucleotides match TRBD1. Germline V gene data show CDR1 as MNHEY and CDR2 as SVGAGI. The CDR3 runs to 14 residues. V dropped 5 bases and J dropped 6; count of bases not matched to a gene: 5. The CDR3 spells CASSKTGGAQPQHF. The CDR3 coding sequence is TGTGCCAGCAGTAAGACAGGGGGAGCTCAGCCCCAGCATTTT.

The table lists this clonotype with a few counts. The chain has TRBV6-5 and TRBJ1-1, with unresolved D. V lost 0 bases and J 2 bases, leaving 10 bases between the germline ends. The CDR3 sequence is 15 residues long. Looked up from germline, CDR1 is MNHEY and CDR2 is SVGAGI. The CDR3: CASSYSSWGNTEAFF. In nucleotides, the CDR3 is TGTGCCAGCAGTTACTCGTCTTGGGGTAACACTGAAGCTTTCTTT.

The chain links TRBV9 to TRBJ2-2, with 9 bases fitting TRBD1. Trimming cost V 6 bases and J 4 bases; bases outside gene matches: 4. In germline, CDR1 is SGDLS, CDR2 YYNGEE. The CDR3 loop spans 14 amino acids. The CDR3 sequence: CASKTGGVTGELFF. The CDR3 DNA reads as TGTGCCAGCAAGACAGGGGGAGTCACCGGGGAGCTGTTTTTT.

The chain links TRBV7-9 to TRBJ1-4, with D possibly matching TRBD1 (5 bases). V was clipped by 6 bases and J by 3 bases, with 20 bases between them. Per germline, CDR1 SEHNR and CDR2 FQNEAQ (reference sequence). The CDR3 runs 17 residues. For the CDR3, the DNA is TGTGCCAGCAGTACCCGGGAGAGGGGATGGTCTAATGAAAAACTGTTTTTT. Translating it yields CASSTRERGWSNEKLFF.

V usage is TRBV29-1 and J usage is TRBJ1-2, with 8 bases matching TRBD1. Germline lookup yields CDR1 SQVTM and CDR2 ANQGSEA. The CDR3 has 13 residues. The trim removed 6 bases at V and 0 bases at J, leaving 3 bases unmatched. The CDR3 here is CSVRDRSNYGYTF. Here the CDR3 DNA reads TGCAGCGTCCGGGACAGGTCTAACTATGGCTACACCTTC.

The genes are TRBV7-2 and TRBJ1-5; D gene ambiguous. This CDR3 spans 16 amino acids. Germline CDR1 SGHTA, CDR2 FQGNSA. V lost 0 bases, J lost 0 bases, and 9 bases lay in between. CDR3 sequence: CASSLAGRNSNQPQHF. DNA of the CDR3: TGTGCCAGCAGCTTAGCGGGAAGAAATAGCAATCAGCCCCAGCATTTT.

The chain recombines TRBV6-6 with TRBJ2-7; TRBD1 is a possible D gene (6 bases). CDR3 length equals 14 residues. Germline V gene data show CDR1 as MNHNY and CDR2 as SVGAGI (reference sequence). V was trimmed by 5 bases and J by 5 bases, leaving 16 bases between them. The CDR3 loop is CASSTPTGRNEQYF. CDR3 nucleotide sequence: TGTGCCAGCAGTACCCCGACAGGTCGGAACGAGCAGTACTTC.

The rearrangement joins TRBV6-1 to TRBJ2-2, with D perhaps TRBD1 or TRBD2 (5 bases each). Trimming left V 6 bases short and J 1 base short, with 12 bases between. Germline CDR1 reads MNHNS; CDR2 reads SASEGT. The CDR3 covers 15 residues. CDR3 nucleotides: TGTGCCAGCAGGGGAGTGGGGCTGAACACCGGGGAGCTGTTTTTT. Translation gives CASRGVGLNTGELFF.

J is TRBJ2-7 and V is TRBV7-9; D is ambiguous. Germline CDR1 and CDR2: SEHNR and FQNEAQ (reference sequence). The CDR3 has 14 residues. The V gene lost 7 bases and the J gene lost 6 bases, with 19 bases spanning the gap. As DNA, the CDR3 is TGTGCCAGCACCTCCGGCTTCATGGAGCGCGAGCAGTACTTC. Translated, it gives CASTSGFMEREQYF.

CDR3 bases: TGTGCCACCAGCAGAGAACGACTTACGAACACTGAAGCTTTCTTT. This codes for CATSRERLTNTEAFF. This chain connects TRBV15 to TRBJ1-1; D is unclear. The CDR3 extends over 15 amino acids. CDR1 LNHNV and CDR2 YYDKDF come from the germline V gene (reference sequence). Trimming left V 0 bases short and J 1 base short, with 9 bases between.